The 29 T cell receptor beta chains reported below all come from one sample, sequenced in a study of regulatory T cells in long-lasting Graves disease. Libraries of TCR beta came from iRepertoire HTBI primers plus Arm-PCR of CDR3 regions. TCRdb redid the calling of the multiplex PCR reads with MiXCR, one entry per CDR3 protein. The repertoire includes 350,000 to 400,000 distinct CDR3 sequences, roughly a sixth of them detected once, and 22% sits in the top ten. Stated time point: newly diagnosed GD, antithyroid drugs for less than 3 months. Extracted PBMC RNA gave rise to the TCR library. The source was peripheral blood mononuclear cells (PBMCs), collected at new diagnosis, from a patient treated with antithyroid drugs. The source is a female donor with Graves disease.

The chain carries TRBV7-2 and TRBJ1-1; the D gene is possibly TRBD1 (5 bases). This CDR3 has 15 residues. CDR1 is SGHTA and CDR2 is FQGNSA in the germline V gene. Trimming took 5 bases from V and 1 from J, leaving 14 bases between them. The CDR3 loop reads CASSAVGAWNTEAFF. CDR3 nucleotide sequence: TGTGCCAGCAGCGCCGTAGGGGCCTGGAACACTGAAGCTTTCTTT.

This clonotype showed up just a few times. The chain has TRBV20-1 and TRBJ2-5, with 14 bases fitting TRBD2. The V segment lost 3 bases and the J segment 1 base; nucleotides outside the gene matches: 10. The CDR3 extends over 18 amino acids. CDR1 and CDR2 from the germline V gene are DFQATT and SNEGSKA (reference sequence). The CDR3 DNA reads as TGCAGTGCTAGTGCCGGACTAGCGGGGGGCTTACTCCAAGAGACCCAGTACTTC. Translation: CSASAGLAGGLLQETQYF.

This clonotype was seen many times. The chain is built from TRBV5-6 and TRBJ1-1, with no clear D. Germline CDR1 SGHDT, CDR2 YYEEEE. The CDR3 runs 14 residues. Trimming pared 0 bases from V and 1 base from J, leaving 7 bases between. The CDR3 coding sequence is TGTGCCAGCAGCTTGGCCTTAGAGAACACTGAAGCTTTCTTT. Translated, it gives CASSLALENTEAFF.

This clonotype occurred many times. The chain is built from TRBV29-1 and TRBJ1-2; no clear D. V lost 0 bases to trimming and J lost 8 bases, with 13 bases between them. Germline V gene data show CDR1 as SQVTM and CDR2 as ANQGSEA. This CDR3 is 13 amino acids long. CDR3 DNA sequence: TGCAGCGTTGAAGATCGCATCTCCCCCGGCTACACCTTC. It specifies CSVEDRISPGYTF.

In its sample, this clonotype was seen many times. The DNA for the CDR3 is TGCGCCAGCAGCTTGGATCTGGCAGAGACCCAGTACTTC. Its protein product is CASSLDLAETQYF. This chain joins TRBV5-1 and TRBJ2-5; D is ambiguous. Germline V gene data show CDR1 as SGHRS and CDR2 as YFSETQ. This CDR3 spans 13 amino acids. V was pared by 0 bases and J by 4 bases, with 7 bases between. The full variable domain, rest sourced from reference TRBV5-1 and TRBJ2-5, is KAGVTQTPRYLIKTRGQQVTLSCSPISGHRSVSWYQQTPGQGLQFLFEYFSETQRNKGNFPGRFSGRQFSNSRSEMNVSTLELGDSALYLCASSLDLAETQYFGPGTRLLVL.

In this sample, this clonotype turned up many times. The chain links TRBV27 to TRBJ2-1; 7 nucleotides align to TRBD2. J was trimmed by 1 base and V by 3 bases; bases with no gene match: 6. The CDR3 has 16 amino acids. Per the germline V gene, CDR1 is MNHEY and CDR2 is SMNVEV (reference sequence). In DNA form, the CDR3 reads TGTGCCAGCAGTTTTGGGGAGCGGGGATCCTACAATGAGCAGTTCTTC. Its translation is CASSFGERGSYNEQFF.

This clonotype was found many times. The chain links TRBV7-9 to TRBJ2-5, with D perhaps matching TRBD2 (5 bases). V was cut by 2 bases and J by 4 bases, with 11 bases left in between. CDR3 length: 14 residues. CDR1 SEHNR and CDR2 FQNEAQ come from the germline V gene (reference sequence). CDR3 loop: CASSLLGSAETQYF. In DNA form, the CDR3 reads TGTGCCAGCAGCTTACTAGGGAGCGCAGAGACCCAGTACTTC.

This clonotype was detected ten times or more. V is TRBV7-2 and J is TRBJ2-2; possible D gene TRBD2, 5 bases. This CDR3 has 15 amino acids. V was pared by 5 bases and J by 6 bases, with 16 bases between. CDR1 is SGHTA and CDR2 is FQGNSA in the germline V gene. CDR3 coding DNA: TGTGCCAGCAGCGAGCCCCTAGCCCTAGCCGGGGAGCTGTTTTTT. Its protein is CASSEPLALAGELFF.

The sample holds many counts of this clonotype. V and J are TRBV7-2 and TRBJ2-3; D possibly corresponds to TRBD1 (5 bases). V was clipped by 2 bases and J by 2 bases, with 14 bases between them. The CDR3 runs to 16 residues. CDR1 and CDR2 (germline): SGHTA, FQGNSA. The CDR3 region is CASSLSAQGYTDTQYF. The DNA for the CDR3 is TGTGCCAGCAGCTTAAGTGCGCAGGGATACACAGATACGCAGTATTTT.

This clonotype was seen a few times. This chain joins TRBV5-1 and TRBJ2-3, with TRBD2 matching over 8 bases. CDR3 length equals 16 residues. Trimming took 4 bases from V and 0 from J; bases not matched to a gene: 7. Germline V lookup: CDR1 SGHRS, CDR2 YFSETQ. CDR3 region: CASSPQAGASTDTQYF. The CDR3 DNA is TGCGCCAGCAGCCCCCAAGCGGGGGCTAGCACAGATACGCAGTATTTT.

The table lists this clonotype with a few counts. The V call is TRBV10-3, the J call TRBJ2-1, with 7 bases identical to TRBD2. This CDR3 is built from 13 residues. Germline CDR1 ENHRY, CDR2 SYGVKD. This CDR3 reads CAGGRHLDNEQFF. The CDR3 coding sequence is TGTGCGGGGGGGAGACACCTCGACAATGAGCAGTTCTTC.

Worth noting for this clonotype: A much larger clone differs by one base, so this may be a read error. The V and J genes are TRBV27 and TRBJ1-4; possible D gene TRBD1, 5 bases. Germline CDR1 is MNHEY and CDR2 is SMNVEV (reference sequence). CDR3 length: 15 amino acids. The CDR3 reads CASSGTGTLGEKLYF. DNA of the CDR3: TGTGCCAGCAGTGGAACCGGGACCCTCGGGGAAAAACTGTATTTT.

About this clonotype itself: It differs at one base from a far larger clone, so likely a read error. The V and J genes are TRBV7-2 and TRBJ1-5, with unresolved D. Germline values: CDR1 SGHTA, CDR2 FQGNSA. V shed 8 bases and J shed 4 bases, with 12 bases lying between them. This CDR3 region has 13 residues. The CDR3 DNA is TGTGCCAGCGGTGATCAGGTAAATCAGCCCCAGCATTTT. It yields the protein CASGDQVNQPQHF.

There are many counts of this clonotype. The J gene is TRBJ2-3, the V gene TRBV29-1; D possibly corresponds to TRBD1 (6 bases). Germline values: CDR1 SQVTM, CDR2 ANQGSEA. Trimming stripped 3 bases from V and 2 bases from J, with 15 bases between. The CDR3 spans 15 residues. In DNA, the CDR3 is TGCAGCGTTGACGCGACAGGTTTTGACACAGATACGCAGTATTTT. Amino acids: CSVDATGFDTDTQYF.

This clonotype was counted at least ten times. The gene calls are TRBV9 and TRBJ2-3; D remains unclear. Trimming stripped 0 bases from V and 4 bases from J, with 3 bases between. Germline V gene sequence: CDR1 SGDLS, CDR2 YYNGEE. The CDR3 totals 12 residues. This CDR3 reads CASSVGADTQYF. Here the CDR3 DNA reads TGTGCCAGCAGCGTAGGGGCAGATACGCAGTATTTT.

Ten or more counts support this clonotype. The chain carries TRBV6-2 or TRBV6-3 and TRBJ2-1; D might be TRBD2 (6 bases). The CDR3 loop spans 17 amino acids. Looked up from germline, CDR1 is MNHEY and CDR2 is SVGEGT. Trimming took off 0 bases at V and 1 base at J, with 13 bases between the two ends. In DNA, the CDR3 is TGTGCCAGCAGTTACTCTCGCGCGGGACGTTCCTACAATGAGCAGTTCTTC. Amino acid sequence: CASSYSRAGRSYNEQFF.

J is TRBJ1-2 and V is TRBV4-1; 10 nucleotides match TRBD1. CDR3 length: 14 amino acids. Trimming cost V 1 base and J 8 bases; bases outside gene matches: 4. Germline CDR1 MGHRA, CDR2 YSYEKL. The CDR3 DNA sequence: TGCGCCAGCAGCCAAGGGGTGACAGGGGGCGGCTACACCTTC. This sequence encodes CASSQGVTGGGYTF.

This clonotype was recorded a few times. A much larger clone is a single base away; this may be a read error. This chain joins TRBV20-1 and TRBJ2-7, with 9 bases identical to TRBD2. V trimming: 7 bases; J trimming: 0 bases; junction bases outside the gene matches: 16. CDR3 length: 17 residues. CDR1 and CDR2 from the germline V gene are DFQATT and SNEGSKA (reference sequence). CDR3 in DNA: TGCAGTGTTCATCGACTAGCGGCCTACCACTACTCCTACGAGCAGTACTTC. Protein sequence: CSVHRLAAYHYSYEQYF.

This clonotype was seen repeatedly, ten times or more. For the CDR3, the DNA is TGTGCCAGCAGTTATACGGACAGGCCCTACTCTGGAGGCCAGTACTTC. Amino acid sequence: CASSYTDRPYSGGQYF. The V and J genes are TRBV6-2 or TRBV6-3 and TRBJ2-5; 7 bases are shared with TRBD1. The CDR3 contains 16 residues. Per the germline V gene, CDR1 is MNHEY and CDR2 is SVGEGT. With 3 bases clipped from V and 10 bases from J, the junction kept 17 bases outside the gene matches.

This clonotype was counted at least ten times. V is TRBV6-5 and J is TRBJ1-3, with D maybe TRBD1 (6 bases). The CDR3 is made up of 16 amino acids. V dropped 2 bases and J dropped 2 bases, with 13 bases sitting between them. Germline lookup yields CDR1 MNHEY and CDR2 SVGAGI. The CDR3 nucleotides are TGTGCCAGCAGTTACAAGAGACCAGGGGCTGGAAACACCATATATTTT. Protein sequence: CASSYKRPGAGNTIYF.

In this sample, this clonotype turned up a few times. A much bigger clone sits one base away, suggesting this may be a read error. The CDR3 reads CSARGSYRPNTEAFF. CDR3 nucleotides: TGCAGTGCTAGAGGTTCGTACAGACCGAACACTGAAGCTTTCTTT. The chain uses TRBV20-1 and TRBJ1-1; no firm D call. The germline V and J ends were trimmed by 1 base and 1 base, with 13 bases remaining between them. Germline assignment: CDR1 DFQATT and CDR2 SNEGSKA (reference sequence). The CDR3 extends over 15 amino acids.

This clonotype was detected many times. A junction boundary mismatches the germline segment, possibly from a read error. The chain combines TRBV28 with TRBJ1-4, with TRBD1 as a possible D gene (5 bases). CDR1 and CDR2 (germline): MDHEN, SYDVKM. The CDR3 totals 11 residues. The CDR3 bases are TGTGCCAGCACCTCCGGGACCGAACACCGTTTT. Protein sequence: CASTSGTEHRF.

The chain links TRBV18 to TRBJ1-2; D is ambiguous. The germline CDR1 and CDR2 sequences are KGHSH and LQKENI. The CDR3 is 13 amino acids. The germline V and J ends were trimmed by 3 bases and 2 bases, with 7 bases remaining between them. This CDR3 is CASSPDVNYGYTF. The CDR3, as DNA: TGTGCCAGCTCACCGGACGTCAACTATGGCTACACCTTC.

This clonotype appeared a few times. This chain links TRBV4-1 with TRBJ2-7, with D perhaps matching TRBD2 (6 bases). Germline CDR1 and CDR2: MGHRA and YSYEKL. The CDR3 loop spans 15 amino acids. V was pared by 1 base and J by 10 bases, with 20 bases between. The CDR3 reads CASSQVGGSVRQQYF. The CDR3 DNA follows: TGCGCCAGCAGCCAAGTGGGAGGTTCGGTACGCCAACAGTACTTC.

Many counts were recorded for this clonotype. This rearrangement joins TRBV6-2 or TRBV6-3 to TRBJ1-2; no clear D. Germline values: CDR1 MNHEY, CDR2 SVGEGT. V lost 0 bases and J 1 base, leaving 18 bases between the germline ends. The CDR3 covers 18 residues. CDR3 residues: CASSYSSPGQERNYGYTF. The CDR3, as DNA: TGTGCCAGCAGTTACTCGTCTCCTGGGCAGGAACGTAACTATGGCTACACCTTC.

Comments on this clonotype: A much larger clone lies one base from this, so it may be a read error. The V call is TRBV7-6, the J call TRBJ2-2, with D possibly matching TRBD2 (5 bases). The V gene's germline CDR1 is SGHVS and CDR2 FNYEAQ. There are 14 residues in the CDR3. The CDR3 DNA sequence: TGTGCCAGCAGCACTGGACTTAACACCGGGGAGCCGTTTTTT. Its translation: CASSTGLNTGEPFF.

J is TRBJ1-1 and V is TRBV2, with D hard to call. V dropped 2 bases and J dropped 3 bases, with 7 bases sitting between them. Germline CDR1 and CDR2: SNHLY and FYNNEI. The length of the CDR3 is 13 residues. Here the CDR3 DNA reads TGTGCCAGCAGTGAAAGGGTTTACACTGAAGCTTTCTTT. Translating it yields CASSERVYTEAFF.

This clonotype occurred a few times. The CDR3 is CASSPRDPYEQYF. DNA of the CDR3: TGTGCCAGCTCACCCCGGGACCCCTACGAGCAGTACTTC. The V and J genes are TRBV18 and TRBJ2-7, with D perhaps TRBD1 or TRBD2 (5 bases each). With 3 bases removed from V and 2 bases from J, the gap between germline ends came to 8 bases. The CDR3 is made up of 13 amino acids. Germline V gene sequence: CDR1 KGHSH, CDR2 LQKENI.

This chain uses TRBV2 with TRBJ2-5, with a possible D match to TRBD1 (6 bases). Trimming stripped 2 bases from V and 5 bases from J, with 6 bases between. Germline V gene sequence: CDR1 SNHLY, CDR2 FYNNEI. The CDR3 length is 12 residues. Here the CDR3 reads CASSEQGETQYF. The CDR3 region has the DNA TGTGCCAGCAGTGAACAGGGGGAGACCCAGTACTTC.